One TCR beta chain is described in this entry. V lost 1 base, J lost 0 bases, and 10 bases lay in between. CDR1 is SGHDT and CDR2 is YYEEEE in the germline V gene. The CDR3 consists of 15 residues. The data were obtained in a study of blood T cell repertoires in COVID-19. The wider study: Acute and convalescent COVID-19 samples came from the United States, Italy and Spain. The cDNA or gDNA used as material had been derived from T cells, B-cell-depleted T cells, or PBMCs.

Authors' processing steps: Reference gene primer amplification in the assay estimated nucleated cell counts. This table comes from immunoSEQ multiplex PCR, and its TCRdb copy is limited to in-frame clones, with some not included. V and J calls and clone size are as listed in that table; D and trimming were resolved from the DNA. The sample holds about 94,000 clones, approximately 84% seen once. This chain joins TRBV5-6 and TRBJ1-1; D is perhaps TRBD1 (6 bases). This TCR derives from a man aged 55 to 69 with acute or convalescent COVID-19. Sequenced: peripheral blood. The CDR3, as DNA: TGTGCCAGCAGCTTGTTGACAGGATTGAACACTGAAGCTTTCTTT. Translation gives CASSLLTGLNTEAFF.